The present TCR beta chain was sequenced within a study of blood T cells in healthy people across ages. Study-level results: As age increased, TCR beta diversity per million T cells fell in a roughly linear fashion. Calculation of diversity from one million T cells yielded estimates considered to be underestimates.

This clonotype has just one count. Its specificity is not known. With 1 base removed from V and 3 bases from J, the gap between germline ends came to 16 bases. The CDR3 runs 16 residues. The germline CDR1 and CDR2 sequences are SGHTA and FQGNSA. Primed by a sample-barcoded 5' primer and a J-beta primer mix, a second PCR proceeded for about 7 to 12 cycles. MiXCR was run by TCRdb on the 5' RACE reads, yielding one entry per CDR3 protein. The repertoire includes around 1.7 million distinct CDR3 sequences, 28% of them detected once, and 7.7% sits in the top ten. V and J are TRBV7-2 and TRBJ2-7; D is possibly TRBD1 or TRBD2 (5 bases each). This receptor was taken from a woman aged 25 to 45 in good health. Sequenced: blood. The DNA of the CDR3 is TGTGCCAGCAGCTTAGTCCTGGGGGTGTTGGGCTACGAGCAGTACTTC. It is translated as CASSLVLGVLGYEQYF.